This entry lists 5 T cell receptor beta chains sequenced from one sample in a study of T cell responses to AZD1222 COVID-19 vaccine (dated by TCRdb to the early 2020s). The sample's time point label, decoded: about 28 days (+/-7) after the second vaccine dose. The library was produced with the immunoSEQ multiplex PCR assay. The table comes from immuneACCESS by way of TCRdb, which keeps in-frame sequences with V and J called. Part of the clones is missing from these tables; in studies checked, under half for an unresolved V gene and the rest for unknown reasons. The sample table shows under 90,000 clones, and 83% are seen once. Together, the top ten hold about 1.3% of the sample. The specimen comprised peripheral blood, sampled 28 days after the second AZD1222 dose. These receptor sequences come from an adult who received the AZD1222 COVID-19 vaccine.

This sequence joins TRBV30 and TRBJ1-3, with D perhaps TRBD1 (5 bases). CDR1 is GTSNPN, CDR2 SVGIG, per germline (reference sequence). V lost 7 bases and J 0 bases, leaving 7 bases between the germline ends. The CDR3 sequence is 12 residues long. CDR3 nucleotide sequence: TGTGCCTTGGGGGGCTCTGGAAACACCATATATTTT. The encoded protein is CALGGSGNTIYF.

The chain carries TRBV4-3 and TRBJ1-4; D not certain. Germline CDR1 and CDR2: LGHNA and YSLEER. Trimming stripped 3 bases from V and 7 bases from J, with 6 bases between. The CDR3 has 12 amino acids. The CDR3 sequence: CASSQESEKLFF. Here the CDR3 DNA reads TGCGCCAGCAGCCAGGAGAGTGAAAAACTGTTTTTT.

By proportion, this clone is medium-sized (0.01 to 0.1%). The V gene is TRBV7-2, the J gene TRBJ1-1, with D tentatively TRBD1 (6 bases). Germline values: CDR1 SGHTA, CDR2 FQGNSA. The ends were cut back, 4 bases at V and 1 base at J, with 19 bases in the middle. The CDR3 spans 17 residues. CDR3 nucleotides: TGTGCCAGCAGCTCTTTGGGACAAGGAGGGGGGAACACTGAAGCTTTCTTT. Protein sequence: CASSSLGQGGGNTEAFF.

The chain couples TRBV7-9 to TRBJ2-7, with 7 positions matching TRBD1. The CDR3 has 14 amino acids. V shed 1 base and J 2 bases; nucleotides not matched to a gene: 2. In germline, CDR1 is SEHNR, CDR2 FQNEAQ (reference sequence). The CDR3 here is CASSLGGQAYEQYF. In nucleotides, the CDR3 is TGTGCCAGCAGCTTAGGAGGACAGGCCTACGAGCAGTACTTC. The full variable domain, with the rest looked up from reference TRBV7-9 and TRBJ2-7, is DTGVSQNPRHKITKRGQNVTFRCDPISEHNRLYWYRQTLGQGPEFLTYFQNEAQLEKSRLLSDRFSAERPKGSFSTLEIQRTEQGDSAMYLCASSLGGQAYEQYFGPGTRLTVT.

The chain carries TRBV28 and TRBJ1-1, with D possibly TRBD1 on 5 matching bases. With 5 bases removed from V and 1 base from J, the gap between germline ends came to 23 bases. This CDR3 has 18 residues. From germline, CDR1 is MDHEN and CDR2 SYDVKM. CDR3: CASSPEGPGRDGNTEAFF. CDR3 nucleotide sequence: TGTGCCAGCAGTCCCGAGGGACCCGGCAGGGATGGGAACACTGAAGCTTTCTTT.